This T cell receptor beta chain was recorded in a study of cytomegalovirus exposure and HLA in healthy donors. PCR used 60 Vbeta primers and 13 Jbeta primers. Sequencing used immunoSEQ multiplex PCR; TCRdb keeps in-frame clones, though not all of them. Of approximately 100,000 clones in the sample, 74% are singletons; the top ten hold about 2%. The CDR3 runs to 17 residues. The J segment lost 4 bases and the V segment lost 1 base, leaving 7 bases of the junction unmatched. CDR1 SGHRS and CDR2 YFSETQ come from the germline V gene. The rearrangement uses TRBV5-1 and TRBJ2-5; 13 nucleotides agree with TRBD2. This TCR was recovered from a human donor in good health. Sequencing was performed on PBMCs. DNA of the CDR3: TGCGCCAGCAGCTTGACTAGCGGGGGGGCCGAAGGAGAGACCCAGTACTTC. Its protein is CASSLTSGGAEGETQYF.